The subject of this entry is one TCR beta chain. In the original analysis: Estimation of nucleated cell counts was performed using reference gene primer amplification. Clones were sequenced by immunoSEQ multiplex PCR, and TCRdb holds only the in-frame ones, with some missing. V and J calls and clone size are given by that table; D and trimming were obtained from the DNA. The sample lists about 64,000 clones, more than 65% occurring once. The data derive from a study of blood T cell repertoires in COVID-19. Overall study: Samples representing acute and convalescent COVID-19 were sourced from the United States, Italy and Spain. PBMCs, B-cell-depleted T cells, or T cells were the source of the cDNA or gDNA that made up the material.

Per the germline V gene, CDR1 is SGHNT and CDR2 is YYREEE (reference sequence). Trimming at V came to 5 bases and at J to 2 bases, leaving 9 bases not matched to a gene. The CDR3 has 15 amino acids. Material: peripheral blood. The V call is TRBV5-4, the J call TRBJ2-7, with TRBD1 matching over 8 bases. This TCR came from a human donor in a cohort sampled during active COVID-19. CDR3 DNA: TGTGCCAGCAGTCTAGGACAGGGACGACCCTACGAGCAGTACTTC. Residues: CASSLGQGRPYEQYF.